This TCR beta chain was identified during a study of blood T cell repertoires in COVID-19. In the authors' workflow: Amplification of reference gene primers provided the estimated nucleated cell counts. Sequencing used immunoSEQ multiplex PCR; TCRdb keeps in-frame clones, though not all of them. V and J calls plus clone size are reproduced from that table; the DNA served to infer D and trimming. Of about 380,000 clones listed, about 90% are singletons. Trimming took off 4 bases at V and 0 bases at J, with 10 bases between the two ends. Per germline, CDR1 SEHNR and CDR2 FQNEAQ (reference sequence). The CDR3 sequence is 15 residues long. Recovered status applied to Cohort 3 donors who had two consecutive negative PCRs. It also applied to those with clearance or with symptom resolution.

Sequenced: PBMCs or T cells enriched from blood (not recorded which). This rearrangement joins TRBV7-9 to TRBJ2-1; D remains ambiguous. This TCR was sampled from a man aged 25 to 40 who had recovered from COVID-19. The CDR3 region has the DNA TGTGCCAGCAGCTACACCTTAAGCTCCTACAATGAGCAGTTCTTC. It yields the protein CASSYTLSSYNEQFF.